The 25 T cell receptor beta chains below come from one sample, sequenced in a study of siplizumab effects on memory and regulatory T cells. Profiling relied on immunoSEQ multiplex PCR, and the TCRdb table lists in-frame clones only, not all of them. The table shows approximately 40,000 clones, with roughly 90% occurring only once. The material sequenced was naive CD4+ T cells sorted from blood. These receptors were taken from a human donor in good health.

This rearrangement joins TRBV9 to TRBJ1-1; D might be TRBD1 (6 bases). CDR1 and CDR2 (germline): SGDLS, YYNGEE. V lost 3 bases to trimming and J lost 5 bases, with 11 bases between them. The CDR3 contains 13 residues. The CDR3, as DNA: TGTGCCAGCAGCGACAGGGTAGGGACTGAAGCTTTCTTT. It yields the protein CASSDRVGTEAFF.

This sequence joins TRBV7-2 and TRBJ2-5; D may be TRBD1 or TRBD2 (5 bases each). Per germline, CDR1 SGHTA and CDR2 FQGNSA. The V end lost 5 bases, the J end lost 4 bases, and 14 bases lay between the germline ends. The CDR3 sequence is 14 residues long. The DNA for the CDR3 is TGTGCCAGCAGCCCAGGTCGAGGGGCAGAGACCCAGTACTTC. Translating gives CASSPGRGAETQYF.

This clone was counted a single time. V is TRBV7-9 and J is TRBJ1-4, with 7 positions matching TRBD1. The CDR3 is 13 residues long. Germline V CDR1 and CDR2: SEHNR, FQNEAQ (reference sequence). V shed 2 bases, J shed 13 bases, and the junction held 7 bases outside the gene matches. CDR3 in amino acids: CASSLFGNRGLFF. The CDR3 bases are TGTGCCAGCAGCTTATTTGGGAACAGGGGACTGTTTTTT.

The chain uses TRBV19 and TRBJ1-4; no clear D. The CDR3 contains 14 residues. Germline-derived CDR1 and CDR2 are LNHDA and SQIVND (reference sequence). Trimming pared 3 bases from V and 0 bases from J, leaving 5 bases between. The CDR3 sequence is CASSMSTTNEKLFF. The CDR3 DNA follows: TGTGCCAGTAGTATGAGTACAACTAATGAAAAACTGTTTTTT.

The table lists this clone with a count of one. The J gene is TRBJ2-2, the V gene TRBV10-3, with D tentatively TRBD1 (5 bases). This CDR3 has 14 amino acids. V dropped 4 bases and J dropped 0 bases, with 6 bases sitting between them. Germline assignment: CDR1 ENHRY and CDR2 SYGVKD. The CDR3 DNA reads TGTGCCATCAGTGGACAGACGAACACCGGGGAGCTGTTTTTT. This translates into CAISGQTNTGELFF.

The chain links TRBV10-3 to TRBJ2-7, with TRBD2 matching over 9 bases. CDR3 size: 15 residues. Germline V gene data show CDR1 as ENHRY and CDR2 as SYGVKD. V was clipped by 4 bases and J by 3 bases; unmatched bases: 7. The DNA of the CDR3 is TGTGCCATCAGTGCCCCGACTAGCGGCTTCTACGAGCAGTACTTC. The encoded protein is CAISAPTSGFYEQYF.

This chain connects TRBV4-2 to TRBJ2-1; 7 bases line up with TRBD1. The length of the CDR3 is 15 residues. V lost 4 bases and J lost 5; bases outside the gene matches: 8. Germline loops: CDR1 LGHNA, CDR2 YNFKEQ. The CDR3 is CASSRPGQSDNEQFF. CDR3 sequence (DNA): TGTGCCAGCAGCCGTCCGGGACAGTCCGACAATGAGCAGTTCTTC.

The chain combines TRBV2 with TRBJ2-7; the D gene is possibly TRBD2 (6 bases). The CDR3 extends over 14 amino acids. Germline assignment: CDR1 SNHLY and CDR2 FYNNEI. V gave up 10 bases and J gave up 4 bases, with 20 bases separating them. CDR3 sequence reads: CATHRSKGLYEQYF. The CDR3 region has the DNA TGTGCCACCCATCGGAGTAAGGGACTTTACGAGCAGTACTTC. Complete variable domain (other parts from reference TRBV2 and TRBJ2-7): EPEVTQTPSHQVTQMGQEVILRCVPISNHLYFYWYRQILGQKVEFLVSFYNNEISEKSEIFDDQFSVERPDGSNFTLKIRSTKLEDSAMYFCATHRSKGLYEQYFGPGTRLTVT.

Notes on this clone: The sample holds other DNA sequences that translate to the same CDR3. V gene TRBV5-6 combines with J gene TRBJ1-5; no clear D gene. V was clipped by 0 bases and J by 0 bases, with 1 base between them. CDR3 size: 13 residues. In germline, CDR1 is SGHDT, CDR2 YYEEEE. The CDR3 DNA follows: TGTGCCAGCAGCTTGGGTAGCAATCAGCCCCAGCATTTT. Its protein is CASSLGSNQPQHF.

CDR3 sequence (DNA): TGTGCCAGCAGCCAGCTGAGGGGAATGGGCGAGCAGTACTTC. It codes for CASSQLRGMGEQYF. J is TRBJ2-7 and V is TRBV11-2; D tentatively reads TRBD1 or TRBD2 (5 bases each). This CDR3 comprises 14 residues. Germline values: CDR1 SGHAT, CDR2 FQNNGV. Trimming pared 5 bases from V and 6 bases from J, leaving 17 bases between.

This clone was detected a few times. The chain links TRBV4-1 to TRBJ1-6; TRBD1 is a possible D gene (5 bases). The germline V and J ends were trimmed by 2 bases and 6 bases, with 8 bases remaining between them. This CDR3 region has 14 residues. CDR1 is MGHRA, CDR2 YSYEKL, per germline. The CDR3 region is CASSQRQLNSPLHF. In DNA form, the CDR3 reads TGCGCCAGCAGCCAACGACAGCTTAATTCACCCCTCCACTTT.

V gene TRBV5-6 combines with J gene TRBJ2-3; 7 bases match TRBD2. Trimming cost V 2 bases and J 3 bases; bases outside gene matches: 3. This CDR3 is 14 amino acids long. The germline gives CDR1 SGHDT, CDR2 YYEEEE. The CDR3 loop is CASSFGLVTDTQYF. The CDR3, as DNA: TGTGCCAGCAGCTTCGGACTAGTAACAGATACGCAGTATTTT.

The chain joins TRBV6-6 to TRBJ2-5; D is unclear. The CDR3 runs 15 residues. Between the trimmed V and J ends, which lost 7 bases and 2 bases, there was a span of 17 bases. From germline, CDR1 is MNHNY and CDR2 SVGAGI (reference sequence). This chain's CDR3 is CASTDPGRLQETQYF. Here the CDR3 DNA reads TGTGCCAGCACCGATCCCGGGCGTCTTCAAGAGACCCAGTACTTC.

The CDR3 is CASSLGPSGGIETQYF. The CDR3 nucleotides read TGCGCCAGCAGCTTGGGGCCTAGCGGGGGGATAGAGACCCAGTACTTC. The chain is built from TRBV5-1 and TRBJ2-5; the match to TRBD2 covers 11 bases. Germline CDR1 reads SGHRS; CDR2 reads YFSETQ. J lost 4 bases, V lost 0 bases, and 5 bases had no gene match. There are 16 residues in the CDR3.

This sequence joins TRBV6-5 and TRBJ2-7; no clear D gene. Trimming stripped 6 bases from V and 3 bases from J, with 18 bases between. The CDR3 totals 15 residues. The germline gives CDR1 MNHEY, CDR2 SVGAGI. The CDR3 DNA sequence: TGTGCCAGCAGCTCATCTTGGGGTAATAGCTACGAGCAGTACTTC. It encodes CASSSSWGNSYEQYF.

The chain links TRBV6-6 to TRBJ2-7; either TRBD1 or TRBD2 may supply D (5 bases each). This CDR3 is built from 13 residues. The germline CDR1 and CDR2 sequences are MNHNY and SVGAGI (reference sequence). Trimming stripped 2 bases from V and 1 base from J, with 6 bases between. CDR3 protein: CASSYEGSYEQYF. CDR3 DNA: TGTGCCAGCAGTTACGAGGGGTCCTACGAGCAGTACTTC.

The chain is built from TRBV12-5 and TRBJ1-1; 7 nucleotides agree with TRBD1. V shed 6 bases, J shed 5 bases, and the junction held 9 bases outside the gene matches. The germline gives CDR1 LGHNT, CDR2 FRNRAP. The CDR3 is made up of 14 amino acids. CDR3 residues: CASGLQGRGTEAFF. The CDR3, as DNA: TGTGCTAGTGGCTTACAGGGGAGAGGGACTGAAGCTTTCTTT.

The chain employs TRBV5-1 and TRBJ2-7, with D possibly called TRBD1 or TRBD2 (5 bases each). Germline V gives CDR1 SGHRS, CDR2 YFSETQ. The V end was cut by 4 bases, the J end by 5 bases, with 10 bases between. The CDR3 consists of 12 residues. This chain's CDR3 is CASSLGTDEQYF. DNA for the CDR3: TGCGCCAGCAGCCTTGGGACGGACGAGCAGTACTTC.

This chain joins TRBV7-2 and TRBJ2-2; the D is unclear. CDR1 and CDR2 from the germline V gene are SGHTA and FQGNSA. Trimming shortened V by 0 bases and J by 4 bases, and 6 bases separated the two germline ends. The CDR3 runs 14 residues. This CDR3 reads CASSLAPTTGELFF. In nucleotides, the CDR3 is TGTGCCAGCAGCTTAGCCCCGACCACCGGGGAGCTGTTTTTT.

The V and J genes are TRBV5-4 and TRBJ1-1; the match to TRBD1 covers 10 bases. From germline, CDR1 is SGHNT and CDR2 YYREEE (reference sequence). The V gene end was trimmed by 3 bases and the J gene end by 4 bases; junction bases not matched to a gene: 12. The CDR3 has 17 residues. Written as DNA, the CDR3 is TGTGCCAGCAGCTCTTGGACAGGGGGAAGGGTGGTCACTGAAGCTTTCTTT. Translated, it gives CASSSWTGGRVVTEAFF.

The CDR3 coding sequence is TGTGCCAGCGGACGGAACCAAGAGACCCAGTACTTC. It encodes CASGRNQETQYF. The V and J genes are TRBV6-5 and TRBJ2-5; D remains unclear. Germline V gene sequence: CDR1 MNHEY, CDR2 SVGAGI. V dropped 8 bases and J dropped 0 bases, with 7 bases sitting between them. The CDR3 has 12 residues.

The chain uses TRBV7-2 and TRBJ1-3; D might be TRBD1 (5 bases). The CDR3 length is 15 residues. The V end lost 2 bases, the J end lost 1 base, and 9 bases lay between the germline ends. CDR1 is SGHTA and CDR2 is FQGNSA in the germline V gene. The CDR3 nucleotides are TGTGCCAGCAGCTTAAGGGGCCCTTCTGGAAACACCATATATTTT. Its protein is CASSLRGPSGNTIYF.

V and J are TRBV5-1 and TRBJ2-5; D possibly corresponds to TRBD2 (6 bases). V lost 2 bases, J lost 2 bases, and 10 bases lay in between. Germline V CDR1 and CDR2: SGHRS, YFSETQ. This CDR3 has 14 residues. CDR3 region: CASSLGTDQETQYF. The CDR3 nucleotides are TGCGCCAGCAGCTTAGGGACTGATCAAGAGACCCAGTACTTC.

The chain joins TRBV18 to TRBJ1-2; no definite D call. With 1 base removed from V and 10 bases from J, the gap between germline ends came to 7 bases. Germline CDR1 is KGHSH and CDR2 is LQKENI. The CDR3 spans 11 residues. CDR3 bases: TGTGCCAGCTCACCACGTACAGACTACACCTTC. The encoded protein is CASSPRTDYTF.

J is TRBJ1-5 and V is TRBV5-8; the D is unclear. Germline loops: CDR1 SGHTS, CDR2 YDEGEE. The CDR3 length is 13 residues. V was cut by 10 bases and J by 3 bases, with 14 bases left in between. CDR3 protein: CAGSPGSNQPQHF. The CDR3 coding sequence is TGTGCCGGCTCGCCCGGTTCCAATCAGCCCCAGCATTTT.